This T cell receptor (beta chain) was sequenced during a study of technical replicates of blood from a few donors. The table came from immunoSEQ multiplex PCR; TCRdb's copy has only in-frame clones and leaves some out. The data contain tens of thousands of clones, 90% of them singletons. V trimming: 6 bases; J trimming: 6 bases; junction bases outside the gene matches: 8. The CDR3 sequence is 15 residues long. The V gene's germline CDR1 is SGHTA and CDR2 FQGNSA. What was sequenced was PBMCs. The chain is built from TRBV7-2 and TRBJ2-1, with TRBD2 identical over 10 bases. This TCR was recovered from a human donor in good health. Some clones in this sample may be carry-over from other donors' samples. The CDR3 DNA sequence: TGTGCCAGCAGAACCACTAGCGGGACCCGCAATGAGCAGTTCTTC. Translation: CASRTTSGTRNEQFF.